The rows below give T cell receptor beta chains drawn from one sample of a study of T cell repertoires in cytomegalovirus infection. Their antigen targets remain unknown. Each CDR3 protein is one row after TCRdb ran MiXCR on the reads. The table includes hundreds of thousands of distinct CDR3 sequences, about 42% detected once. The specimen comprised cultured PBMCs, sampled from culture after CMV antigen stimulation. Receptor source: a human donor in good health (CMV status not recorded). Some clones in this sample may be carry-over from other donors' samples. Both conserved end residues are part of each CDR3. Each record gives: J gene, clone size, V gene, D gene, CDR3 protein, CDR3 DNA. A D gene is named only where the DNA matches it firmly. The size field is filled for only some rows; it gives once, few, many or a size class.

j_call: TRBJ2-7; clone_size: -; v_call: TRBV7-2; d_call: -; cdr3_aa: CASSGQSESHEQYF; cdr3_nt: TGTGCCAGCAGCGGCCAGTCGGAGTCCCACGAGCAGTACTTC
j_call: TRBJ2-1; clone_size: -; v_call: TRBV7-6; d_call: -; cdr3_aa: CASSLFGGGERGNEQFF; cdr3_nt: TGTGCCAGCAGCTTGTTTGGAGGGGGGGAAAGGGGCAATGAGCAGTTCTTC
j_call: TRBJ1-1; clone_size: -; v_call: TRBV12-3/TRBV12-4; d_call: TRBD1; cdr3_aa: CASSTGAGRTEAFF; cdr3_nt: TGTGCCAGCAGTACAGGGGCCGGTAGGACTGAAGCTTTCTTT
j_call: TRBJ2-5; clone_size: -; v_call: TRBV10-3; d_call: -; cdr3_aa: CAISGGQETQYF; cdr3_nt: TGTGCCATCAGTGGAGGACAAGAGACCCAGTACTTC
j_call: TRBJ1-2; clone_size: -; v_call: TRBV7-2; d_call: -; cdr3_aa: CASSPTGQREGYTF; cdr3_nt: TGTGCCAGCAGCCCTACCGGCCAACGAGAGGGCTACACCTTC
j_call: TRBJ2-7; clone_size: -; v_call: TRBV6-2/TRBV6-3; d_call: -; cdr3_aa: CASRRPGDGGYEQYF; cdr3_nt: TGTGCCAGCCGTAGACCGGGAGACGGAGGCTACGAGCAGTACTTC
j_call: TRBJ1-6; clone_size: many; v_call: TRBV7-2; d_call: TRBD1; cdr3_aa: CASSVDREAYNSPLHF; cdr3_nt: TGTGCCAGCAGCGTCGACAGGGAGGCCTATAATTCACCCCTCCACTTT
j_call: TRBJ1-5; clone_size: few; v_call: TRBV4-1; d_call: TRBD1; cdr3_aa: CASSLTQGAVQPQHF; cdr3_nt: TGCGCCAGCAGCCTTACACAGGGGGCGGTTCAGCCCCAGCATTTT
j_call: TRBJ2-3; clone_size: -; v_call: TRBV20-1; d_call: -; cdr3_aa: CSAKLAAGADTQYF; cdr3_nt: TGCAGTGCTAAATTGGCCGCCGGAGCAGATACGCAGTATTTT
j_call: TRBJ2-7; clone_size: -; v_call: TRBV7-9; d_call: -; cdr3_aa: CASRGTSYEQYF; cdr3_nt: TGTGCCAGCAGAGGGACTTCCTACGAGCAGTACTTC
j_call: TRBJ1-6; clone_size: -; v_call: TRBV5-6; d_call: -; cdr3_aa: CASSFRGWNSPLHF; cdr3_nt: TGTGCCAGCAGCTTCAGGGGCTGGAATTCACCCCTCCACTTT
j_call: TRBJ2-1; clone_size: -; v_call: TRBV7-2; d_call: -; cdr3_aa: CASSFSTGTYNEQFF; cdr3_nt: TGTGCCAGCAGCTTCTCGACAGGTACCTACAATGAGCAGTTCTTC
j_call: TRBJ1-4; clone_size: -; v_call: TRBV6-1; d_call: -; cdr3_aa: CASSEVDPRAGKLFF; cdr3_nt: TGTGCCAGCAGTGAGGTTGACCCCAGGGCCGGGAAACTGTTTTTT
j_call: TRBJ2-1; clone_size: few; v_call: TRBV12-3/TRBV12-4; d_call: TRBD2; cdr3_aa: CASSLRLGLAGGHEQFF; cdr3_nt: TGTGCCAGCAGCCTCCGTTTGGGACTAGCGGGAGGACATGAGCAGTTCTTC
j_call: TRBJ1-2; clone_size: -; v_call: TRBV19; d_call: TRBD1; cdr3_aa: CASSPGQGLVYGYTF; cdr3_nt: TGTGCCAGTAGCCCCGGACAGGGGTTGGTCTATGGCTACACCTTC
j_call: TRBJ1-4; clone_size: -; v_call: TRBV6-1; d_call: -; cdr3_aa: CASKLEGPGEKLFF; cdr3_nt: TGTGCCAGCAAATTGGAGGGTCCGGGGGAAAAACTGTTTTTT
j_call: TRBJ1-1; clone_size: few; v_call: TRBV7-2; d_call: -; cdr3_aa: CASSSTGWDTEAFF; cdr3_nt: TGTGCCAGCAGCTCGACAGGCTGGGACACTGAAGCTTTCTTT
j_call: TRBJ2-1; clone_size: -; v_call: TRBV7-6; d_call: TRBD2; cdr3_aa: CASSSLREGIDEQFF; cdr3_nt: TGTGCCAGCAGCTCATTACGGGAGGGTATTGATGAGCAGTTCTTC
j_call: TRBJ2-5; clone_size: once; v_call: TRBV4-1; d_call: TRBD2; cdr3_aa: CASSPLTSGVQETQYF; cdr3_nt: TGCGCCAGCAGCCCGCTCACTAGCGGGGTACAAGAGACCCAGTACTTC
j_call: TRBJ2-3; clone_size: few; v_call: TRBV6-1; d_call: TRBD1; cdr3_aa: CATAQQGTDGTQYF; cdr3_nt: TGTGCCACAGCCCAACAGGGGACGGACGGTACGCAGTATTTT
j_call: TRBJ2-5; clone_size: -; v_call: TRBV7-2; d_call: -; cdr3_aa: CASSLRLWGQEETQYF; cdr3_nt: TGTGCCAGCAGCCTACGTTTGTGGGGTCAGGAGGAGACCCAGTACTTC
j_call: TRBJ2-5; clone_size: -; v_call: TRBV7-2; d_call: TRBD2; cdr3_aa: CASSWTRAGETQYF; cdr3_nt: TGTGCCAGCAGCTGGACTAGGGCGGGAGAGACCCAGTACTTC
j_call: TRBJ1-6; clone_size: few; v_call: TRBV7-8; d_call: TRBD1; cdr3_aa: CASSLRTGTNSPLHF; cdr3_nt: TGTGCCAGCAGCCTCCGGACAGGGACGAATTCACCCCTCCACTTT